Below are 2 T cell receptor beta chains sequenced from a single sample in a study of CD8 T cells in Susac syndrome (dated by TCRdb to between 2018 and 2020). Libraries were built with the immunoSEQ multiplex PCR assay. RNA was extracted using the RNeasy kit, and about 0.5 to 1 ug of the RNA was reverse transcribed with random hexamers. TCRdb reran the public reads through fastp at Q25 and MiXCR, keeping productive beta chains. Each record represents a unique CDR3 protein, reported with the most common genes and DNA among its rows. A total of 150,000 to 160,000 distinct CDR3 sequences appear in this sample, about 95% of them only once. Of the sample, 0.15% to 0.2% falls within the top ten clones. The source material was CD4+ T cells from PBMCs. These receptors were obtained from a human donor with Susac syndrome.

V and J are TRBV12-3 or TRBV12-4 and TRBJ2-5, with 8 bases lining up with TRBD2. Trimming took 6 bases from V and 5 from J; bases not matched to a gene: 11. The CDR3 extends over 15 amino acids. The CDR3 loop reads CASRPTRVAGETQYF. The CDR3 nucleotides read TGTGCCAGCAGACCTACCCGCGTAGCGGGGGAGACCCAGTACTTC.

This chain connects TRBV20-1 to TRBJ1-1; tentatively, D is TRBD1 (6 bases). CDR3 length: 12 residues. CDR1 and CDR2 from the germline V gene are DFQATT and SNEGSKA (reference sequence). As DNA, the CDR3 is TGCAGGGCCGGGACATCGACCACTGAAGCTTTCTTT. It specifies CRAGTSTTEAFF.